This entry concerns a single T cell receptor (beta chain). Sequence at one end of the junction differs from germline and may be a read error. The CDR3 has 13 amino acids. Per the germline V gene, CDR1 is SSHAT and CDR2 is FNYEAQ (reference sequence). Indicated time point: after dendritic cell vaccination, including at tumor progression/relapse. This sample stems from a study of glioma-infiltrating T cells after dendritic cell vaccination. Turning to the study itself: Glioblastoma patients came from Phase I and II dendritic cell vaccination trials.

Assay used: immunoSEQ multiplex PCR; TCRdb lists only in-frame clones, some missing. The repertoire holds roughly 60,000 clones, with about 80% as singletons. The chain employs TRBV7-7 and TRBJ2-2; D is unresolved. The source of this sequence is a human donor with glioblastoma. The material sequenced was blood, taken after dendritic cell vaccination. CDR3 amino acids: CASSFGTTGELFF. The CDR3 DNA follows: TGTGCTAGCAGCTTCGGTACCACCGGGGAGCTGTTTTTT.